This section outlines one T cell receptor (beta chain) sequence together with its context. A much larger clone differs by one base, so this may be a read error. The source of the sample is a study of tumor-infiltrating lymphocytes in primary liver carcinoma. Germline DNA was also extracted, while the blood RNA originated from unsorted whole blood. Priming with a constant-region primer yielded TCR beta cDNA from roughly 500 ng total RNA. Each TCR beta library was derived from three nested multiplex PCR rounds that employed slightly modified ARM-PCR. The first two PCR rounds, around 11 cycles each, used TRBV1-TRBV30 forward primers and a C-beta reverse primer. TCRdb reanalysed the multiplex PCR reads using MiXCR and keeps one entry per CDR3 protein. Among about 200,000 distinct CDR3 sequences listed, less than 75% were seen once. Germline CDR1 is MGHRA and CDR2 is YSYEKL. This CDR3 contains 16 residues. V dropped 0 bases and J dropped 6; count of bases not matched to a gene: 10.

The sample taken for sequencing was peripheral blood. This TCR came from a woman in her sixties with primary liver carcinoma and hepatitis B virus infection. V and J are TRBV4-1 and TRBJ2-7, with 8 bases identical to TRBD1. Here the CDR3 reads CASSQDLGTGRREQYF. The CDR3, as DNA: TGCGCCAGCAGCCAAGATTTGGGGACAGGTCGGCGCGAGCAGTACTTC.